This passage covers 17 T cell receptor beta chains from one sample sequenced in a study of cytomegalovirus exposure and HLA in healthy donors. Primers: 60 Vbeta forward and 13 Jbeta reverse. Data came from immunoSEQ multiplex PCR; TCRdb stores just in-frame clones and leaves some out. The sample yields tens of thousands of clones, approximately 68% seen once. The source material was PBMCs. The receptors derive from a boy between 5 and 17 years old in good health and CMV-seropositive.

V gene TRBV27 combines with J gene TRBJ1-1; D might be TRBD1 (5 bases). The CDR3 contains 15 residues. Deletions cut 2 bases from V and 6 bases from J, with 16 bases between. Germline CDR1 reads MNHEY; CDR2 reads SMNVEV (reference sequence). DNA for the CDR3: TGTGCCAGCAGTTTAATCCGCGGGGGTATCGCTGAAGCTTTCTTT. It codes for CASSLIRGGIAEAFF.

The chain carries TRBV5-1 and TRBJ2-7, with D maybe TRBD1 (6 bases). Trimming took 0 bases from V and 2 from J, leaving 15 bases between them. Germline V gives CDR1 SGHRS, CDR2 YFSETQ. The CDR3 is made up of 16 amino acids. As DNA, the CDR3 is TGCGCCAGCAGCTTGGCCCTGCAGGGGCCGGCCTACGAGCAGTACTTC. Residues: CASSLALQGPAYEQYF. The full variable domain, in which reference TRBV5-1 and TRBJ2-7 provide the parts outside the CDR3, is KAGVTQTPRYLIKTRGQQVTLSCSPISGHRSVSWYQQTPGQGLQFLFEYFSETQRNKGNFPGRFSGRQFSNSRSEMNVSTLELGDSALYLCASSLALQGPAYEQYFGPGTRLTVT.

This chain connects TRBV9 to TRBJ2-1, with D possibly matching TRBD2 (5 bases). Trimming removed 4 bases from V and 9 bases from J, with 14 bases in between. CDR1 is SGDLS, CDR2 YYNGEE, per germline. This CDR3 has 13 amino acids. The CDR3 sequence is CASSPRHEGEQFF. The CDR3 DNA sequence: TGTGCCAGCAGCCCCAGACACGAGGGTGAGCAGTTCTTC.

The rearrangement joins TRBV5-4 to TRBJ1-3; 10 bases match TRBD1. Germline-derived CDR1 and CDR2 are SGHNT and YYREEE (reference sequence). The V segment lost 4 bases and the J segment 8 bases; nucleotides outside the gene matches: 6. This CDR3 comprises 14 residues. The CDR3 loop reads CASSPGQGGDTIYF. DNA of the CDR3: TGTGCCAGCAGCCCTGGACAGGGGGGGGACACCATATATTTT.

The chain has TRBV18 and TRBJ1-1, with 8 bases identical to TRBD1. Looked up from germline, CDR1 is KGHSH and CDR2 is LQKENI. J was trimmed by 6 bases and V by 4 bases; bases with no gene match: 4. The CDR3 extends over 13 amino acids. In nucleotides, the CDR3 is TGTGCCAGCTCACGACAGGGGCGCGCTGAAGCTTTCTTT. Amino acids: CASSRQGRAEAFF.

This clone was seen only a few times. The chain has TRBV6-5 and TRBJ1-4; D is uncertain. The CDR3 is 16 residues long. Trimming pared 2 bases from V and 3 bases from J, leaving 13 bases between. Germline V gene lookup returns CDR1 MNHEY and CDR2 SVGAGI. Here the CDR3 reads CASSYMTTISNEKLFF. CDR3 bases: TGTGCCAGCAGTTACATGACAACAATATCTAATGAAAAACTGTTTTTT.

This clone was picked up a small number of times. The V and J genes are TRBV9 and TRBJ2-1; 10 bases are a match to TRBD2. The V and J ends lost 1 base and 3 bases, in that order; junction bases with no gene match: 1. The CDR3 spans 15 residues. Per germline, CDR1 SGDLS and CDR2 YYNGEE. CDR3 in amino acids: CASSVSGRGYNEQFF. CDR3 DNA: TGTGCCAGCAGCGTAAGCGGGAGGGGCTACAATGAGCAGTTCTTC.

The V gene is TRBV14, the J gene TRBJ2-7; TRBD1 matches at 9 bases. This CDR3 comprises 15 residues. After removal of 3 bases from V and 7 bases from J, the junction contained 10 bases not matched to a gene. Germline lookup yields CDR1 SGHDN and CDR2 FVKESK. The CDR3 bases are TGTGCCAGCAGCCAGACAGGGGGACGACCGTGGGAGCAGTACTTC. Residues: CASSQTGGRPWEQYF.

J is TRBJ1-5 and V is TRBV6-6, with D possibly being TRBD1 (6 bases). There are 14 residues in the CDR3. Trimming took off 5 bases at V and 4 bases at J, with 12 bases between the two ends. Germline V lookup: CDR1 MNHNY, CDR2 SVGAGI (reference sequence). CDR3 residues: CASSTRGWNQPQHF. Written as DNA, the CDR3 is TGTGCCAGCAGTACAAGGGGGTGGAATCAGCCCCAGCATTTT.

This clone was counted only a few times. The V call is TRBV7-6, the J call TRBJ2-6; D may be TRBD1 (5 bases). The germline gives CDR1 SGHVS, CDR2 FNYEAQ. The V and J ends lost 1 base and 4 bases respectively, with 11 bases between them. This CDR3 is 16 amino acids long. DNA for the CDR3: TGTGCCAGCAGCTTAGTTCAGGGTCCGGGGGCCAACGTCCTGACTTTC. Translation: CASSLVQGPGANVLTF.

The rearrangement joins TRBV19 to TRBJ1-2; a possible D gene is TRBD1 (6 bases). The CDR3 sequence is 13 residues long. CDR1 is LNHDA and CDR2 is SQIVND in the germline V gene (reference sequence). The V end lost 5 bases, the J end lost 6 bases, and 13 bases lay between the germline ends. The CDR3 is CASSLSRGHGYTF. The CDR3 nucleotides are TGTGCCAGTAGTCTTAGCAGGGGTCATGGCTACACCTTC.

For this clone: A junction end diverges from the germline sequence, so it may reflect a read error. The V gene is TRBV5-1, the J gene TRBJ1-5; the match to TRBD1 covers 7 bases. Per germline, CDR1 SGHRS and CDR2 YFSETQ. There are 14 residues in the CDR3. CDR3 nucleotides: TGCGCCAGCAGCACGGGACAGCCAGACCAGCCCCAGAATTTT. It encodes CASSTGQPDQPQNF.

This clone was counted only a few times. This chain connects TRBV30 to TRBJ2-2; 8 bases are a match to TRBD1. From germline, CDR1 is GTSNPN and CDR2 SVGIG (reference sequence). This CDR3 is 14 amino acids long. V lost 5 bases to trimming and J lost 4 bases; unmatched junction nucleotides: 6. The CDR3 region is CAWDRGLGTGELFF. CDR3 bases: TGTGCCTGGGACAGGGGTTTGGGCACCGGGGAGCTGTTTTTT.

In its sample, this clone was seen once. Here the CDR3 reads CASSLGGLAGTKTQYF. DNA of the CDR3: TGCGCCAGCAGCTTGGGCGGACTAGCGGGGACGAAGACCCAGTACTTC. The chain has TRBV5-1 and TRBJ2-5; 12 bases fit TRBD2. Unmatched junction bases numbered 6, after V lost 0 bases and J lost 6 bases. CDR1 is SGHRS and CDR2 is YFSETQ in the germline V gene. The CDR3 spans 16 residues.

The chain uses TRBV19 and TRBJ2-5; 7 bases are a match to TRBD2. J gave up 5 bases and V 1 base, and 7 bases lay outside the gene matches. This CDR3 has 15 amino acids. Germline CDR1 reads LNHDA; CDR2 reads SQIVND (reference sequence). CDR3 loop: CASSIGWARGETQYF. In DNA form, the CDR3 reads TGTGCCAGTAGTATAGGGTGGGCGCGGGGGGAGACCCAGTACTTC.

The chain carries TRBV5-1 and TRBJ1-6, with D perhaps matching TRBD1 (5 bases). Germline-derived CDR1 and CDR2 are SGHRS and YFSETQ. The CDR3 covers 15 residues. V was shortened by 0 bases and J by 8 bases, with 12 bases between the two germline ends. The CDR3 reads CASSLALTGYSPLHF. In DNA form, the CDR3 reads TGCGCCAGCAGCTTGGCCCTTACAGGATATTCACCCCTCCACTTT.

The chain carries TRBV2 and TRBJ1-1; 8 bases align to TRBD1. From germline, CDR1 is SNHLY and CDR2 FYNNEI. Germline trimming cut 6 bases from V and 1 base from J; bases unmatched to any gene: 10. The CDR3 loop spans 16 amino acids. CDR3 in amino acids: CASRDIPGTGNTEAFF. The DNA of the CDR3 is TGTGCCAGCAGGGACATACCCGGGACAGGGAACACTGAAGCTTTCTTT.